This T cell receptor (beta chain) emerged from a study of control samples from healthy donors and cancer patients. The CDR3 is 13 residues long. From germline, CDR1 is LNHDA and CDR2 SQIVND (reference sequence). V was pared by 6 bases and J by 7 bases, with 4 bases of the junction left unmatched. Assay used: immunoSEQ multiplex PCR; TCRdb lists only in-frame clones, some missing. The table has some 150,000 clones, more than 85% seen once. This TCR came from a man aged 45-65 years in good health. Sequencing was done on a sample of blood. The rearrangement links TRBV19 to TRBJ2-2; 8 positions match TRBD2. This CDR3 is CASSGRAFGELFF. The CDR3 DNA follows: TGTGCCAGTAGCGGGAGGGCCTTCGGGGAGCTGTTTTTT.